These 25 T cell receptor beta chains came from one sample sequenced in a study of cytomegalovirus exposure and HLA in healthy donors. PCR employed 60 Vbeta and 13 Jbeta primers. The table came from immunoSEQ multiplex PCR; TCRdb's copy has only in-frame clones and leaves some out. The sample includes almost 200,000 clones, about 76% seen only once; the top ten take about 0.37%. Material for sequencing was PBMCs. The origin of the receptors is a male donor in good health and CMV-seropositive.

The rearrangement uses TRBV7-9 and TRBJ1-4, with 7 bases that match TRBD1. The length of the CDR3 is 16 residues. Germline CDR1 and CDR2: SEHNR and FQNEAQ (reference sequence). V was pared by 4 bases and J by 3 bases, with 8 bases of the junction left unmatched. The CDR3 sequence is CASSYPQGVPNEKLFF. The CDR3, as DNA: TGTGCCAGCAGCTATCCGCAGGGGGTACCTAATGAAAAACTGTTTTTT.

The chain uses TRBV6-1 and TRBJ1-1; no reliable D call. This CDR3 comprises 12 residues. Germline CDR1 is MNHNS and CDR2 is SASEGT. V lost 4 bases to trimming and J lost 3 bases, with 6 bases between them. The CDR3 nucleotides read TGTGCCAGCAGTGCGGTCTACACTGAAGCTTTCTTT. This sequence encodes CASSAVYTEAFF.

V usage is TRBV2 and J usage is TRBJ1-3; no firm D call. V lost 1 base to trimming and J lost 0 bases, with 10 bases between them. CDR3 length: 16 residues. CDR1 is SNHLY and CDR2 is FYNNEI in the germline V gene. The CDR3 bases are TGTGCCAGCAGTGAAGGGCGGGGAAACTCTGGAAACACCATATATTTT. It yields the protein CASSEGRGNSGNTIYF. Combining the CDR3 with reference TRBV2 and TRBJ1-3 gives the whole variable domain EPEVTQTPSHQVTQMGQEVILRCVPISNHLYFYWYRQILGQKVEFLVSFYNNEISEKSEIFDDQFSVERPDGSNFTLKIRSTKLEDSAMYFCASSEGRGNSGNTIYFGEGSWLTVV.

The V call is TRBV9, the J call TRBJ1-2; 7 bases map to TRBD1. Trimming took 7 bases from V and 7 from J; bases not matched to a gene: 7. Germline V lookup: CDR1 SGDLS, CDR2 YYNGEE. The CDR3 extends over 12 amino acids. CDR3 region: CASQRGRGGYTF. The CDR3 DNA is TGTGCCAGCCAAAGGGGGCGAGGTGGCTACACCTTC.

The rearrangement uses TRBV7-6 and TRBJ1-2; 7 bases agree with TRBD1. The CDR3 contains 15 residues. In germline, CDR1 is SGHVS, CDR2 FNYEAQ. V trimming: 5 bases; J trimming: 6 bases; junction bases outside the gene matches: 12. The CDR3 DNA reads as TGTGCCAGCAGCCAACGTAGAGGGGGCATCGATGGCTACACCTTC. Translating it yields CASSQRRGGIDGYTF.

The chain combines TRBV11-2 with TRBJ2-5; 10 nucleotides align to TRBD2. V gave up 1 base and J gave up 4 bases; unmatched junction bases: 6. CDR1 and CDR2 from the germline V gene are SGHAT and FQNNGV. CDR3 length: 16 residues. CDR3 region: CASSLGLAGVSETQYF. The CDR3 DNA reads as TGTGCCAGCAGCTTAGGGCTAGCGGGAGTTTCAGAGACCCAGTACTTC.

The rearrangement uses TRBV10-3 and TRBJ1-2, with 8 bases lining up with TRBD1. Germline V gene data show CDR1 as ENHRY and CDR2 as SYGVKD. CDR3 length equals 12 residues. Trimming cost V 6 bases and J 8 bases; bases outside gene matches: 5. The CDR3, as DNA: TGTGCCATCAGGACAGGGGAGGAAGGCTACACCTTC. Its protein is CAIRTGEEGYTF.

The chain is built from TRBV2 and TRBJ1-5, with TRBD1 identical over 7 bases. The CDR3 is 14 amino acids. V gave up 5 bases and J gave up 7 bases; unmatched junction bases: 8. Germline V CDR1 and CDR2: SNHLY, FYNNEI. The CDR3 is CASSRGQGDQPQHF. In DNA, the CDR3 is TGTGCCAGCAGTCGGGGGCAGGGGGACCAGCCCCAGCATTTT.

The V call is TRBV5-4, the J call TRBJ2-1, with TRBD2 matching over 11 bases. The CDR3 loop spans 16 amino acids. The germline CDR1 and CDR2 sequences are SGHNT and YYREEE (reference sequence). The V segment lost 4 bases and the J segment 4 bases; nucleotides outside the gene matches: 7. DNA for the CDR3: TGTGCCAGCAGCGTTGGGACTAGCGGCCCATACAATGAGCAGTTCTTC. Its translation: CASSVGTSGPYNEQFF.

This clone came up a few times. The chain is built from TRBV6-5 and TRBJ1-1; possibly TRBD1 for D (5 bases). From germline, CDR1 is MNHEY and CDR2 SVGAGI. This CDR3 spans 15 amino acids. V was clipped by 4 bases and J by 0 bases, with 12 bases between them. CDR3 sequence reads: CASSLRTPMNTEAFF. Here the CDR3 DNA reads TGTGCCAGCAGTTTACGGACACCCATGAACACTGAAGCTTTCTTT.

CDR3 sequence reads: CASSEVATAYEQYF. The CDR3 DNA sequence: TGTGCCAGCAGTGAAGTAGCGACGGCCTACGAGCAGTACTTC. The genes are TRBV6-1 and TRBJ2-7, with D possibly TRBD2 on 5 matching bases. Germline CDR1 MNHNS, CDR2 SASEGT. Between the trimmed V and J ends, which lost 1 base and 2 bases, there was a span of 9 bases. CDR3 length: 14 amino acids.

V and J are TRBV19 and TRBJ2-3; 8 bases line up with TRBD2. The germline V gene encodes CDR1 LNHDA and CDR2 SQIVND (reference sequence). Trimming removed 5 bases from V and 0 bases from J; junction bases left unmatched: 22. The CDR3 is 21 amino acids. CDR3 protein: CASSVGVFSAGGKESTDTQYF. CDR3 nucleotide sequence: TGTGCCAGTAGTGTGGGCGTCTTTTCGGCGGGGGGCAAGGAGAGCACAGATACGCAGTATTTT.

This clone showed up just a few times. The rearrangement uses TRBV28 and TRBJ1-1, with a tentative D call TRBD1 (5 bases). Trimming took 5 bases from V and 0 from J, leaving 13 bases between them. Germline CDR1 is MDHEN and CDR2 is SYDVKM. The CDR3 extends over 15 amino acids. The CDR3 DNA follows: TGTGCCAGCAGTCCACCGACAGCGATGAACACTGAAGCTTTCTTT. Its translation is CASSPPTAMNTEAFF.

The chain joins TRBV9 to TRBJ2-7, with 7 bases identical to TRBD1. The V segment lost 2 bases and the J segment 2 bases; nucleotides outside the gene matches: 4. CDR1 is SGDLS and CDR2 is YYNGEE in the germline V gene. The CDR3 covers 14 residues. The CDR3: CASSVDQGAYEQYF. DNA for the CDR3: TGTGCCAGCAGCGTTGACCAGGGGGCCTACGAGCAGTACTTC.

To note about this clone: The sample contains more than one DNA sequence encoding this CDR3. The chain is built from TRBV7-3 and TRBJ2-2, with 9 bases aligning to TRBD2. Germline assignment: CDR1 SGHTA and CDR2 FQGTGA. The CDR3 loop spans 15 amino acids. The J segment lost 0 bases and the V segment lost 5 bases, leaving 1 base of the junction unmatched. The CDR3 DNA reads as TGTGCCAGCAGCCTAGCGGGGCCGAACACCGGGGAGCTGTTTTTT. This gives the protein CASSLAGPNTGELFF.

Here the CDR3 DNA reads TGTGCCAGCTCTTCGATAGCCTCGGGGACACAAAGAGAAACCCAGTACTTC. Protein sequence: CASSSIASGTQRETQYF. The rearrangement uses TRBV18 and TRBJ2-5; the D gene is possibly TRBD1 (6 bases). V was cut by 6 bases and J by 8 bases, with 28 bases left in between. The V gene's germline CDR1 is KGHSH and CDR2 LQKENI. The CDR3 is 17 amino acids. Drawing the rest from reference TRBV18 and TRBJ2-5, the complete variable domain is NAGVMQNPRHLVRRRGQEARLRCSPMKGHSHVYWYRQLPEEGLKFMVYLQKENIIDESGMPKERFSAEFPKEGPSILRIQQVVRGDSAAYFCASSSIASGTQRETQYFGPGTRLLVL.

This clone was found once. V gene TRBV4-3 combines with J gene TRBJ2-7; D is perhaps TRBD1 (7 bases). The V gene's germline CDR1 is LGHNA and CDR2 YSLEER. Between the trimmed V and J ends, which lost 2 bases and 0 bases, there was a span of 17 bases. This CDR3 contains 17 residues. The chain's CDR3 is CASSQFPTGEDSYEQYF. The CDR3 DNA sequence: TGCGCCAGCAGCCAATTCCCTACAGGGGAGGACTCCTACGAGCAGTACTTC.

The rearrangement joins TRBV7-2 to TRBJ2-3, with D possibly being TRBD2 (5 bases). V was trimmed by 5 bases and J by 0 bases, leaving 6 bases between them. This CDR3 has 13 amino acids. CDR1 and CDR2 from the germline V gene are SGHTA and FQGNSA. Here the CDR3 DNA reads TGTGCCAGCAGCCGAGGGAGCACAGATACGCAGTATTTT. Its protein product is CASSRGSTDTQYF.

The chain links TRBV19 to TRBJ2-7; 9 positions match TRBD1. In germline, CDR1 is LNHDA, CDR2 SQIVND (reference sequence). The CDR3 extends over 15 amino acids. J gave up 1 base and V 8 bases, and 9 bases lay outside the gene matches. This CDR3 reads CASQGGQGASYEQYF. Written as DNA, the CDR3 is TGTGCCAGTCAGGGGGGACAGGGCGCATCCTACGAGCAGTACTTC.

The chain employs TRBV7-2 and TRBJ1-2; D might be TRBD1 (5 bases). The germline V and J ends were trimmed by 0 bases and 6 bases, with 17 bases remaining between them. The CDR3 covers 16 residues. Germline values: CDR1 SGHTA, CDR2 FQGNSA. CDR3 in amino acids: CASSLAGSGWVDGYTF. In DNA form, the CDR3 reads TGTGCCAGCAGCTTAGCGGGTTCAGGGTGGGTCGATGGCTACACCTTC.

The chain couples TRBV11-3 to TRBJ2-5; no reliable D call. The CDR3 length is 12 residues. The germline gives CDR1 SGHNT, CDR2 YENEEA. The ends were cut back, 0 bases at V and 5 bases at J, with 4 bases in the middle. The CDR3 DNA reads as TGTGCCAGCAGCTTAGATCGGGAGACCCAGTACTTC. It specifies CASSLDRETQYF.

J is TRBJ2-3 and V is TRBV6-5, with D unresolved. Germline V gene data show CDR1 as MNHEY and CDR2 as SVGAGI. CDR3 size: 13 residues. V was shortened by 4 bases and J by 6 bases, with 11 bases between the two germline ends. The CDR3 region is CASSSTSGDTQYF. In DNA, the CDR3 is TGTGCCAGCAGTTCCACCTCCGGGGATACGCAGTATTTT.

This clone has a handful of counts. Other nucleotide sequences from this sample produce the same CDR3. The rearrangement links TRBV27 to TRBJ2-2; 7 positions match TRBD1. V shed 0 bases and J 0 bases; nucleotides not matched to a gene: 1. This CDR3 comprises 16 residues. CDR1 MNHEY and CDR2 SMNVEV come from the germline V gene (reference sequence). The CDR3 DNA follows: TGTGCCAGCAGTTTATCGACAGGGACGAACACCGGGGAGCTGTTTTTT. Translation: CASSLSTGTNTGELFF.

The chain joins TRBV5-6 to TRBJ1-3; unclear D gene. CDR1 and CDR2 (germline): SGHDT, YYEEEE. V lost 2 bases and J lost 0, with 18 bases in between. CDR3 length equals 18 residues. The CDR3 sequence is CASSFLRQVDFSGNTIYF. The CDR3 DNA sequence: TGTGCCAGCAGCTTTTTACGTCAGGTGGATTTCTCTGGAAACACCATATATTTT. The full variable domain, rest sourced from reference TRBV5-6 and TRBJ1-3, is DAGVTQSPTHLIKTRGQQVTLRCSPKSGHDTVSWYQQALGQGPQFIFQYYEEEERQRGNFPDRFSGHQFPNYSSELNVNALLLGDSALYLCASSFLRQVDFSGNTIYFGEGSWLTVV.

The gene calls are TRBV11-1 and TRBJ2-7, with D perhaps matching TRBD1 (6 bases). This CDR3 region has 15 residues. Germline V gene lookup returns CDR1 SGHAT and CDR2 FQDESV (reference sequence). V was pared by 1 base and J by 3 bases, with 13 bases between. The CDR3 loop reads CASSLGGRTDYEQYF. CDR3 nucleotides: TGTGCCAGCAGCTTAGGGGGGCGGACCGACTACGAGCAGTACTTC.